This T cell receptor beta chain was profiled in a study of blood T cell repertoires in COVID-19. For the study at large: Samples taken during acute and convalescent COVID-19 were collected in the United States, Italy and Spain. PBMCs, B-cell-depleted T cells, or T cells provided the cDNA or gDNA that made up the material.

This CDR3 is 17 amino acids long. The V and J ends lost 1 base and 0 bases respectively, with 13 bases between them. Per germline, CDR1 SGHAT and CDR2 FQNNGV. Libraries were prepared by immunoSEQ multiplex PCR; TCRdb keeps only in-frame clonotypes and omits some of them. The sample yields under 300,000 clones, 87% seen once. The chain uses TRBV11-2 and TRBJ1-3; the D gene is possibly TRBD1 (5 bases). This clonotype was obtained from a man in his sixties who had recovered from COVID-19. The specimen sequenced was peripheral blood. CDR3 residues: CASSLAGSPSSGNTIYF. DNA of the CDR3: TGTGCCAGCAGCTTAGCAGGGTCCCCCAGCTCTGGAAACACCATATATTTT.